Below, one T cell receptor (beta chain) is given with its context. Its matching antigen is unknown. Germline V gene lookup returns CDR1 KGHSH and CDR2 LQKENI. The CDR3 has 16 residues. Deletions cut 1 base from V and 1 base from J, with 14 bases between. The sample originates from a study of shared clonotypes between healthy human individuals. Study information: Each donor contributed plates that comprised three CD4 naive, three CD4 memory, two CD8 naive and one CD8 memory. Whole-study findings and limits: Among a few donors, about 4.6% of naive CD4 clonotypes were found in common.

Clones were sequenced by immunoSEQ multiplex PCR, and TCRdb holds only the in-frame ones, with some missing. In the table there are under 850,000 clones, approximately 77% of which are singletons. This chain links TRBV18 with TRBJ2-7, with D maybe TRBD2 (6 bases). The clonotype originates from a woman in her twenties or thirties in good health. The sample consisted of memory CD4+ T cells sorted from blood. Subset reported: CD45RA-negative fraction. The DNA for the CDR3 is TGTGCCAGCTCACCACAGTTTTCCCGGGAGTCCTACGAGCAGTACTTC. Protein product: CASSPQFSRESYEQYF.